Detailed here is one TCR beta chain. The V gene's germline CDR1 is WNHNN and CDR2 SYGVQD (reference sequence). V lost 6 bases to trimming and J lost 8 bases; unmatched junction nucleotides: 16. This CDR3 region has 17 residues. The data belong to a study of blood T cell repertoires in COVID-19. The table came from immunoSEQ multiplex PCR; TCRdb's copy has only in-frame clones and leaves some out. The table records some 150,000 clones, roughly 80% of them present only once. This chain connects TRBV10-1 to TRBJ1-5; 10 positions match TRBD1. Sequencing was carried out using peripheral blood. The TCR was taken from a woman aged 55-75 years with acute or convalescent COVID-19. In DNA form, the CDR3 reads TGCGCCAGCAGCACAGACAGGGGGCTCCTCTCAATGGAGCCCCAGCATTTT. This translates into CASSTDRGLLSMEPQHF.